This T cell receptor beta chain was sequenced during a study of regulatory T cells in long-lasting Graves disease. Combining iRepertoire HTBI primers with Arm-PCR of CDR3 regions, the authors built TCR beta libraries. TCRdb called the multiplex PCR reads again in MiXCR, with one record for every CDR3 protein. Among hundreds of thousands of distinct CDR3 sequences listed, approximately 16% were seen once. Time point noted: newly diagnosed GD, antithyroid drugs for less than 3 months. The TCR library was made from RNA extracted from PBMCs. This clonotype was seen more than once but under ten times. These data were also reused for a study on T cells in Graves' hyperthyroidism and ophthalmopathy. This second report adds: TCR CDR3 regions were first amplified by RT-PCR with HTBI primers. Most expanded thyroid clonotypes above 0.001 also appeared in blood.

The source of this sequence is a man aged 35-49 years with Graves disease. The sample consisted of peripheral blood mononuclear cells (PBMCs), taken at new diagnosis, from a patient treated with antithyroid drugs.

DNA for the CDR3: TGTGCCAGCAGCTTCCGGGGCCTCGGCCGAATTCAGTACTTC. As protein: CASSFRGLGRIQYF. The rearrangement links TRBV5-6 to TRBJ2-4; the D gene could be TRBD1 or TRBD2 (5 bases each). CDR3 length: 14 amino acids. Germline V gives CDR1 SGHDT, CDR2 YYEEEE. V was pared by 2 bases and J by 10 bases, with 16 bases between.